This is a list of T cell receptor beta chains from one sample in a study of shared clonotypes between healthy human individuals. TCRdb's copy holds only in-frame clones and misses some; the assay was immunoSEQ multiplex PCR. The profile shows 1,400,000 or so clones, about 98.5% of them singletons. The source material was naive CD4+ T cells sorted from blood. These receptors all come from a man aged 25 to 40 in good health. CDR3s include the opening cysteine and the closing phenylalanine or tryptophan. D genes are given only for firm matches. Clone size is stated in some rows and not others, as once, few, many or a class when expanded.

cdr3_aa: CASSLDQPQHF
cdr3_nt: TGTGCCAGCAGCCTCGATCAGCCCCAGCATTTT
v_call: TRBV9
j_call: TRBJ1-5
d_call: NA
clone_size: NA

cdr3_aa: CASSFGWGQGSQPQHF
cdr3_nt: TGTGCCAGCAGCTTCGGATGGGGTCAGGGCTCCCAGCCCCAGCATTTT
v_call: TRBV7-9
j_call: TRBJ1-5
d_call: NA
clone_size: NA

cdr3_aa: CASSLAGTGNEKLFF
cdr3_nt: TGTGCCAGCAGTTTAGCCGGGACAGGGAATGAAAAACTGTTTTTT
v_call: TRBV27
j_call: TRBJ1-4
d_call: TRBD1
clone_size: NA

cdr3_aa: CATSRTLDRVISDTQYF
cdr3_nt: TGTGCCACCAGCAGAACCTTGGACAGGGTGATCTCGGATACGCAGTATTTT
v_call: TRBV15
j_call: TRBJ2-3
d_call: TRBD1
clone_size: NA

cdr3_aa: CASIATSVKFLAGELFF
cdr3_nt: TGTGCCAGTATCGCGACTAGCGTAAAGTTTCTCGCCGGGGAGCTGTTTTTT
v_call: TRBV19
j_call: TRBJ2-2
d_call: TRBD2
clone_size: NA

cdr3_aa: CASTWGLPSANEQFF
cdr3_nt: TGTGCCAGCACCTGGGGACTACCCTCGGCCAATGAGCAGTTCTTC
v_call: TRBV28
j_call: TRBJ2-1
d_call: TRBD2
clone_size: NA

cdr3_aa: CASSLYGGRDTGELFF
cdr3_nt: TGCGCCAGCAGCTTGTATGGCGGGAGGGACACCGGGGAGCTGTTTTTT
v_call: TRBV5-1
j_call: TRBJ2-2
d_call: TRBD2
clone_size: NA

cdr3_aa: CASSSRTGAFQPQHF
cdr3_nt: TGTGCCAGCTCAAGCCGGACAGGGGCGTTTCAGCCCCAGCATTTT
v_call: TRBV18
j_call: TRBJ1-5
d_call: TRBD1
clone_size: NA

cdr3_aa: CASSQKDGVEAFF
cdr3_nt: TGTGCCAGCAGCCAAAAGGACGGAGTTGAAGCTTTCTTT
v_call: TRBV14
j_call: TRBJ1-1
d_call: NA
clone_size: NA

cdr3_aa: CASSSRGGEQFF
cdr3_nt: TGTGCCAGCAGCTCCCGGGGGGGAGAGCAGTTCTTC
v_call: TRBV7-9
j_call: TRBJ2-1
d_call: TRBD2
clone_size: NA

cdr3_aa: CASSSNPTGAGAYNEQFF
cdr3_nt: TGTGCCAGCAGCTCCAATCCAACCGGGGCAGGGGCCTACAATGAGCAGTTCTTC
v_call: TRBV7-2
j_call: TRBJ2-1
d_call: NA
clone_size: NA

cdr3_aa: CSVESEREGSYEQYF
cdr3_nt: TGCAGCGTTGAATCGGAGCGGGAGGGATCCTACGAGCAGTACTTC
v_call: TRBV29-1
j_call: TRBJ2-7
d_call: TRBD2
clone_size: NA

cdr3_aa: CASSERTANTEAFF
cdr3_nt: TGTGCCAGCAGTGAAAGGACAGCGAACACTGAAGCTTTCTTT
v_call: TRBV2
j_call: TRBJ1-1
d_call: NA
clone_size: NA

cdr3_aa: CASSPRGTSGVIRTDTQYF
cdr3_nt: TGTGCCAGCAGTCCAAGAGGAACTAGCGGGGTAATTCGTACAGATACGCAGTATTTT
v_call: TRBV7-6
j_call: TRBJ2-3
d_call: TRBD2
clone_size: NA

cdr3_aa: CRVALSQETQYF
cdr3_nt: TGCAGGGTTGCTCTTTCGCAAGAGACCCAGTACTTC
v_call: TRBV29-1
j_call: TRBJ2-5
d_call: NA
clone_size: NA

cdr3_aa: CASSPSLGRLTEKLFF
cdr3_nt: TGTGCCAGCAGCCCCAGTTTGGGGCGATTAACAGAAAAACTGTTTTTT
v_call: TRBV7-9
j_call: TRBJ1-4
d_call: NA
clone_size: NA

cdr3_aa: CASSVVPSGLSPYNEQFF
cdr3_nt: TGTGCCAGCAGCGTAGTCCCTAGCGGCTTATCTCCCTACAATGAGCAGTTCTTC
v_call: TRBV9
j_call: TRBJ2-1
d_call: TRBD2
clone_size: NA

cdr3_aa: CASSMPGGLYNEQFF
cdr3_nt: TGTGCCAGTAGTATGCCGGGAGGGCTATACAATGAGCAGTTCTTC
v_call: TRBV19
j_call: TRBJ2-1
d_call: TRBD2
clone_size: NA

cdr3_aa: CASSLAYRSPGNTEAFF
cdr3_nt: TGTGCCAGCAGCTTAGCCTACCGTTCCCCAGGGAACACTGAAGCTTTCTTT
v_call: TRBV11-2
j_call: TRBJ1-1
d_call: NA
clone_size: NA

cdr3_aa: CASSVRAGQGTTGELFF
cdr3_nt: TGTGCCAGCTCCGTAAGAGCGGGACAGGGGACCACCGGGGAGCTGTTTTTT
v_call: TRBV18
j_call: TRBJ2-2
d_call: TRBD1
clone_size: NA

cdr3_aa: CASTTGTPSYEQYF
cdr3_nt: TGTGCCAGCACCACCGGGACACCTTCCTACGAGCAGTACTTC
v_call: TRBV28
j_call: TRBJ2-7
d_call: NA
clone_size: once

cdr3_aa: CASTTSGSSTDTQYF
cdr3_nt: TGTGCCAGCACTACTAGCGGGAGTAGCACAGATACGCAGTATTTT
v_call: TRBV27
j_call: TRBJ2-3
d_call: TRBD2
clone_size: NA

cdr3_aa: CATSSGGRSYTF
cdr3_nt: TGTGCCACCAGCAGTGGGGGGCGCAGCTACACCTTC
v_call: TRBV15
j_call: TRBJ1-2
d_call: NA
clone_size: NA

cdr3_aa: CASSLAGLTTDTQYF
cdr3_nt: TGTGCCAGCAGCTTAGCAGGGCTAACCACAGATACGCAGTATTTT
v_call: TRBV7-9
j_call: TRBJ2-3
d_call: NA
clone_size: NA

cdr3_aa: CSASRTREQYF
cdr3_nt: TGCAGTGCTAGCCGCACTCGGGAGCAGTACTTC
v_call: TRBV20-1
j_call: TRBJ2-7
d_call: NA
clone_size: NA

cdr3_aa: CASSVDPTSYEQYF
cdr3_nt: TGTGCCAGCAGCGTAGACCCTACCTCCTACGAGCAGTACTTC
v_call: TRBV9
j_call: TRBJ2-7
d_call: NA
clone_size: NA

cdr3_aa: CASSPARLAGAAPTDEQFF
cdr3_nt: TGTGCCAGCTCACCCGCCCGACTAGCGGGCGCGGCGCCTACCGATGAGCAGTTCTTC
v_call: TRBV18
j_call: TRBJ2-1
d_call: TRBD2
clone_size: NA

cdr3_aa: CASSEAGQGPREKLFF
cdr3_nt: TGTGCCAGCAGTGAAGCTGGGCAGGGGCCGCGGGAAAAACTGTTTTTT
v_call: TRBV6-1
j_call: TRBJ1-4
d_call: NA
clone_size: NA

cdr3_aa: CASSMDRVRYEQYF
cdr3_nt: TGTGCCAGCAGTATGGACAGGGTACGGTACGAGCAGTACTTC
v_call: TRBV28
j_call: TRBJ2-7
d_call: TRBD1
clone_size: NA